These 21 T cell receptor beta chains were all obtained from the same sample, sequenced in a study of shared clonotypes between healthy human individuals. Produced via immunoSEQ multiplex PCR; TCRdb's table is partial and in-frame only. The sample has some 2,000,000 clones; more than 90% are singletons. The sequenced sample was naive CD4+ T cells sorted from blood. As for subset: CD45RA+ positively selected. These receptors were obtained from a man aged 18 to 30 in good health.

The rearrangement joins TRBV4-3 to TRBJ1-6; TRBD1 matches at 7 bases. Germline CDR1 LGHNA, CDR2 YSLEER. The ends lost 3 bases at V and 7 bases at J; junction bases unmatched: 9. This CDR3 contains 16 residues. CDR3: CASSQQTGHQNSPLHF. In DNA form, the CDR3 reads TGCGCCAGCAGCCAGCAGACAGGGCATCAGAATTCACCCCTCCACTTT.

This rearrangement joins TRBV30 to TRBJ2-2, with D perhaps matching TRBD1 (6 bases). The CDR3 runs to 14 residues. The germline gives CDR1 GTSNPN, CDR2 SVGIG (reference sequence). In nucleotides, the CDR3 is TGTGCTCGAGGGGACACCCTGGGCACCGGGGAGCTGTTTTTT. The encoded protein is CARGDTLGTGELFF.

The rearrangement links TRBV7-9 to TRBJ1-6; D is perhaps TRBD1 (6 bases). Germline V gene sequence: CDR1 SEHNR, CDR2 FQNEAQ (reference sequence). This CDR3 has 17 amino acids. With 5 bases removed from V and 13 bases from J, the gap between germline ends came to 27 bases. The CDR3 nucleotides are TGTGCCAGCAGCGAAGGGTTGGCAGGGGTACCCCTAGCGCCCCTCCACTTT. This sequence encodes CASSEGLAGVPLAPLHF.

This chain connects TRBV2 to TRBJ1-1, with 7 bases fitting TRBD1. Germline V gene sequence: CDR1 SNHLY, CDR2 FYNNEI. The CDR3 is 15 residues long. J was trimmed by 4 bases and V by 1 base; bases with no gene match: 6. The CDR3 loop is CASSEVEGARTEAFF. CDR3 in DNA: TGTGCCAGCAGTGAAGTCGAGGGGGCGCGCACTGAAGCTTTCTTT.

The rearrangement links TRBV5-4 to TRBJ1-1; TRBD1 aligns across 9 bases. With 3 bases clipped from V and 5 bases from J, the junction kept 8 bases outside the gene matches. CDR1 SGHNT and CDR2 YYREEE come from the germline V gene (reference sequence). The CDR3 is 15 amino acids. CDR3: CASSYQGQGGTEAFF. The CDR3 nucleotides read TGTGCCAGCAGCTACCAGGGACAGGGAGGTACTGAAGCTTTCTTT.

This chain links TRBV6-5 with TRBJ1-2, with D tentatively TRBD1 (6 bases). Trimming cost V 5 bases and J 6 bases, with 13 bases left between them. CDR1 is MNHEY and CDR2 is SVGAGI in the germline V gene. CDR3 size: 13 residues. The CDR3 loop is CASSRDRLDGYTF. CDR3 coding DNA: TGTGCCAGCAGTCGCGACAGGTTGGATGGCTACACCTTC.

The chain uses TRBV5-1 and TRBJ1-5; 8 bases agree with TRBD1. Unmatched junction bases numbered 4, after V lost 4 bases and J lost 1 base. This CDR3 has 15 residues. The germline V gene has CDR1 SGHRS and CDR2 YFSETQ. The CDR3 nucleotides are TGCGCCAGCAGCCCGGGACAGGTGAGCAATCAGCCCCAGCATTTT. It yields the protein CASSPGQVSNQPQHF. The full variable domain, in which reference TRBV5-1 and TRBJ1-5 provide the parts outside the CDR3, is KAGVTQTPRYLIKTRGQQVTLSCSPISGHRSVSWYQQTPGQGLQFLFEYFSETQRNKGNFPGRFSGRQFSNSRSEMNVSTLELGDSALYLCASSPGQVSNQPQHFGDGTRLSIL.

The chain has TRBV5-5 and TRBJ1-6, with D uncertain. Germline V gene sequence: CDR1 SGHKS, CDR2 YYEKEE (reference sequence). Trimming shortened V by 4 bases and J by 10 bases, and 15 bases separated the two germline ends. The CDR3 has 14 amino acids. The CDR3 nucleotides are TGTGCCAGCAGCCGAGGAGGAGTCGTGTCACCCCTCCACTTT. Residues: CASSRGGVVSPLHF.

The gene calls are TRBV6-1 and TRBJ1-2; 7 positions agree with TRBD1. The germline CDR1 and CDR2 sequences are MNHNS and SASEGT. Trimming at V came to 7 bases and at J to 8 bases, leaving 7 bases not matched to a gene. There are 12 residues in the CDR3. This CDR3 is CASTEGASGYTF. In DNA, the CDR3 is TGTGCCAGCACGGAGGGGGCATCGGGCTACACCTTC.

The chain recombines TRBV5-1 with TRBJ2-7; 7 nucleotides agree with TRBD1. Germline trimming cut 3 bases from V and 0 bases from J; bases unmatched to any gene: 9. CDR3 size: 16 residues. From germline, CDR1 is SGHRS and CDR2 YFSETQ. The CDR3 sequence is CASSSTGSLSSYEQYF. CDR3 bases: TGCGCCAGCAGCTCGACAGGGTCCTTAAGCTCCTACGAGCAGTACTTC.

The chain links TRBV5-1 to TRBJ1-5, with TRBD1 matching over 7 bases. The CDR3 contains 15 residues. V gave up 4 bases and J gave up 4 bases; unmatched junction bases: 8. Germline CDR1 SGHRS, CDR2 YFSETQ. The CDR3 sequence: CASSPVAGGNQPQHF. The CDR3 region has the DNA TGCGCCAGCAGCCCAGTCGCAGGGGGGAATCAGCCCCAGCATTTT.

CDR3 sequence (DNA): TGTGCCAGCAGTTACAGGCGGGCAGGGGGCACTGAAGCTTTCTTT. It yields the protein CASSYRRAGGTEAFF. The J gene is TRBJ1-1, the V gene TRBV6-5; 7 bases are a match to TRBD1. The CDR3 spans 15 residues. The germline gives CDR1 MNHEY, CDR2 SVGAGI. With V trimmed by 2 bases and J by 4 bases, 7 bases remained unmatched.

The chain is built from TRBV5-4 and TRBJ2-5; D may be TRBD1 (5 bases). V lost 3 bases, J lost 0 bases, and 9 bases lay in between. This CDR3 is built from 14 residues. CDR1 is SGHNT, CDR2 YYREEE, per germline (reference sequence). CDR3 amino acids: CASSSWTYQETQYF. For the CDR3, the DNA is TGTGCCAGCAGCTCCTGGACATACCAAGAGACCCAGTACTTC.

The J gene is TRBJ2-1, the V gene TRBV30; D is ambiguous. Looked up from germline, CDR1 is GTSNPN and CDR2 is SVGIG (reference sequence). Trimming shortened V by 1 base and J by 0 bases, and 16 bases separated the two germline ends. The length of the CDR3 is 17 residues. This CDR3 is CAWSDGQARSSYNEQFF. The CDR3 bases are TGTGCCTGGAGTGACGGCCAGGCTCGGAGCTCCTACAATGAGCAGTTCTTC.

The chain employs TRBV6-5 and TRBJ1-1; 10 bases line up with TRBD1. With 6 bases clipped from V and 3 bases from J, the junction kept 7 bases outside the gene matches. CDR1 MNHEY and CDR2 SVGAGI come from the germline V gene. The CDR3 length is 15 residues. The CDR3 loop is CASRLDRGRYTEAFF. CDR3 nucleotides: TGTGCCAGCAGATTAGACAGGGGGCGGTACACTGAAGCTTTCTTT.

V usage is TRBV7-2 and J usage is TRBJ2-5; 14 bases match TRBD2. Germline CDR1 reads SGHTA; CDR2 reads FQGNSA. The CDR3 loop spans 16 amino acids. The ends lost 5 bases at V and 3 bases at J; junction bases unmatched: 5. CDR3 loop: CASSPPGLAGEETQYF. In nucleotides, the CDR3 is TGTGCCAGCAGCCCCCCGGGACTAGCGGGAGAAGAGACCCAGTACTTC.

The chain recombines TRBV6-6 with TRBJ1-4, with D perhaps matching TRBD1 (5 bases). Germline CDR1 and CDR2: MNHNY and SVGAGI (reference sequence). The V and J ends lost 6 bases and 8 bases respectively, with 19 bases between them. The CDR3 runs 15 residues. Here the CDR3 reads CASRYGTLQREKLFF. CDR3 DNA: TGTGCCAGCAGATACGGGACTCTCCAACGGGAAAAACTGTTTTTT.

The J gene is TRBJ2-7, the V gene TRBV30, with 10 bases fitting TRBD1. The CDR3 covers 12 residues. V was pared by 4 bases and J by 6 bases, with 3 bases of the junction left unmatched. Germline V gene sequence: CDR1 GTSNPN, CDR2 SVGIG (reference sequence). The CDR3 coding sequence is TGTGCCTGGACCGGGACAGGGGCCGAGCAGTACTTC. As protein: CAWTGTGAEQYF.

As for this clone: The sample has other DNA sequences that encode this CDR3 too. CDR3 protein: CASSVTGNYGYTF. CDR3 bases: TGTGCCAGCAGCGTAACGGGGAACTATGGCTACACCTTC. The chain carries TRBV9 and TRBJ1-2; D ambiguous. The CDR3 is 13 residues long. V was clipped by 1 base and J by 2 bases, with 6 bases between them. CDR1 is SGDLS, CDR2 YYNGEE, per germline.

Worth noting for this clone: Other DNA sequences in this sample translate to the same CDR3. V gene TRBV7-2 combines with J gene TRBJ2-7; D remains ambiguous. This CDR3 contains 14 residues. CDR1 is SGHTA, CDR2 FQGNSA, per germline. The V gene lost 1 base and the J gene lost 0 bases, with 7 bases spanning the gap. The CDR3: CASSLDRASYEQYF. DNA for the CDR3: TGTGCCAGCAGCTTAGACCGGGCCTCCTACGAGCAGTACTTC.

V usage is TRBV15 and J usage is TRBJ2-2; 8 bases align to TRBD1. Looked up from germline, CDR1 is LNHNV and CDR2 is YYDKDF (reference sequence). V shed 5 bases and J 1 base; nucleotides not matched to a gene: 9. CDR3 length equals 17 residues. Written as DNA, the CDR3 is TGTGCCACCAGCCGGACAGGGTGGGGATTGAACACCGGGGAGCTGTTTTTT. Its protein is CATSRTGWGLNTGELFF.